This is a list of T cell receptor beta chains from one sample in a study of regulatory T cells in long-lasting Graves disease. TCRdb reanalysed the multiplex PCR reads using MiXCR and keeps one entry per CDR3 protein. The table records hundreds of thousands of distinct CDR3 sequences, roughly 16% of them present only once. In addition, the sample was reused for a study of T cells in Graves' hyperthyroidism and ophthalmopathy.

Sequences were derived from peripheral blood mononuclear cells (PBMCs), sampled at new diagnosis, from a patient treated with antithyroid drugs. These TCRs come from a woman aged 25 to 45 with Graves disease. Each CDR3 is given with its conserved first and last residue. Fields, in order: V gene, clone size, D gene, J gene, CDR3 DNA, CDR3 protein. The D gene is left open where the match is weak. The listing skips clone size in some rows; elsewhere it reads once, few, many or a size class.

>TRBV28|many|-|TRBJ1-5
TGTGCCAGCAGTTGGTATAGCAATCAGCCCCAGCATTTT
CASSWYSNQPQHF
>TRBV6-1|many|-|TRBJ1-5
TGTGCCAGCAGCCCCCGGCCCGGGGGCAATCAGCCCCAGCATTTT
CASSPRPGGNQPQHF
>TRBV28|many|TRBD1|TRBJ1-2
TGTGCCAGCAGCCACGGACAGGCCAGCGGGGGCTACACCTTC
CASSHGQASGGYTF
>TRBV30|-|TRBD2|TRBJ2-5
TGTGCCTGGAGTTCACGGACTAGCGGGAGGAGGGAGACCCAGTACTTC
CAWSSRTSGRRETQYF
>TRBV6-1|few|TRBD2|TRBJ2-3
TGTGCCAGCCTAAGACGCGGGAGTGCCACAGATACGCAGTATTTT
CASLRRGSATDTQYF
>TRBV27|-|-|TRBJ1-3
TGTGCCAGCAGTTTTACAGGCCTGTCTGGAAACACCATATATTTT
CASSFTGLSGNTIYF
>TRBV24-1|few|TRBD1|TRBJ1-2
TGTGCCACCAGTGCCTCACCGGGACAGGGGTTCCATGGCTACACCTTC
CATSASPGQGFHGYTF
>TRBV6-2/TRBV6-3|many|-|TRBJ1-1
TGTGCCAGCAGTCGATCCCGAATGGGCACTGAAGCTTTCTTT
CASSRSRMGTEAFF
>TRBV10-3|many|TRBD1|TRBJ1-1
TGTGCCATCAGCCCTCAGGGGGGCACTGAAGCTTTCTTT
CAISPQGGTEAFF
>TRBV30|few|TRBD2|TRBJ2-4
TGTGCCTGGTGTGCGGGGGGGTTAGCCAAAAACATTCAGTACTTC
CAWCAGGLAKNIQYF
>TRBV7-8|many|-|TRBJ2-2
TGTGCCAGCAGCTTACTTCGCAACCTAGCGAACACCGGGGAGCTGTTTTTT
CASSLLRNLANTGELFF
>TRBV6-5|-|-|TRBJ2-5
TGTGCCAGCAGTTACTCGATAGCCAGCCAAGAGACCCAGTACTTC
CASSYSIASQETQYF
>TRBV18|-|TRBD2|TRBJ2-2
TGTGCCAGCTCACCATTAGGCGGGAGAGACACCGGGGAGCTGTTTTTT
CASSPLGGRDTGELFF
>TRBV27|many|-|TRBJ2-3
TGTGCCAGCAGGAAGGGGCGGGGAGATACGCAGTATTTT
CASRKGRGDTQYF
>TRBV7-3|-|-|TRBJ2-5
TGTGCCAGCAGCTCCGAGGGGGGGCGCAGGGAGACCCAGTACTTC
CASSSEGGRRETQYF
>TRBV27|many|-|TRBJ1-2
TGTGCCAGCAGTTTAGCGGGAGTGGGTGGCTACACCTTC
CASSLAGVGGYTF
>TRBV7-8|many|-|TRBJ2-7
TGTGCCAGCAGCCTTGCGGCCGTTGCCGCCTTTTACGAGCAGTACTTC
CASSLAAVAAFYEQYF
>TRBV2|many|TRBD1|TRBJ1-4
TGTGCCAGCAAAGGACAGGCGAATGAAAAACTGTTTTTT
CASKGQANEKLFF
>TRBV11-2|many|TRBD2|TRBJ2-1
TGTGCCAGCAGCTCGGTGACTAGCGGGAGGTACAATGAGCAGTTCTTC
CASSSVTSGRYNEQFF
>TRBV12-3/TRBV12-4|-|-|TRBJ2-5
TGTGCCAGCAGGGGCGCGTGGGAGACCCAGTACTTC
CASRGAWETQYF
>TRBV28|many|TRBD1|TRBJ1-5
TGTGCCAGCAGGCCCGTCCAGGGGGCGGCGACTCAGCCCCAGCATTTT
CASRPVQGAATQPQHF
>TRBV2|-|-|TRBJ2-7
TGTGCCAGCAGTGCGGTTTTGGGGCAGTACTTC
CASSAVLGQYF
>TRBV19|-|TRBD1|TRBJ1-6
TGTGCCAGTAGAGCCAAAGGGGGCGCGGGTTCACCCCTCCACTTT
CASRAKGGAGSPLHF
>TRBV6-1|many|-|TRBJ1-1
TGTGCCAGCAGTGAACGGGCAGATGAAGCTTTCTTT
CASSERADEAFF
>TRBV6-4|many|-|TRBJ2-7
TGTGCCAGCAGTTACTCTACCCACTACGAGCAGTACTTC
CASSYSTHYEQYF
>TRBV3-1|-|-|TRBJ2-2
TGTGCCAGCAGCCAAGTTCACAGGAACACCGGGGAGCTGTTTTTT
CASSQVHRNTGELFF
>TRBV12-5|many|-|TRBJ2-7
TGTGCCAGCAGCTCAGGCCTCTACGAGCAGTACTTC
CASSSGLYEQYF
>TRBV20-1|-|-|TRBJ2-1
TGCAGTGCTAGCAGTGGGCCATTGTACAATGAGCAGTTCTTC
CSASSGPLYNEQFF
>TRBV28|many|-|TRBJ1-2
TGTGCCAGCAGTTTATGGAACAGTCTAGATGGCTACACCTTC
CASSLWNSLDGYTF
>TRBV7-9|-|TRBD2|TRBJ2-1
TGTGCCAGCAGCTTGGTACTAGCGGGGAACGATGAGCAGTTCTTC
CASSLVLAGNDEQFF
>TRBV6-2/TRBV6-3|many|TRBD2|TRBJ2-3
TGTGCCAGCACGCTAGCGGGAGGGAGAGATACGCAGTATTTT
CASTLAGGRDTQYF